Listed below are T cell receptor beta chains from one sample, sequenced in a study of read filtering for tumor transcriptome and immune sequencing. Each CDR3 protein is one row after TCRdb ran MiXCR on the reads. The data contain approximately 59,000 distinct CDR3 sequences, 12% of them singletons. The source material was a population of CD138-negative cells sorted from bone marrow. The receptors derive from a donor at least 40 years old with multiple myeloma. The CDR3 runs from the conserved cysteine through the conserved F or W. D genes are given only for firm matches. Expanded clones are given a class, and other clones once, few, many or no size at all.

j_gene	abundance	d_gene	v_gene	CDR3nt	CDR3aa
TRBJ2-5	many	NA	TRBV4-1	TGCGCCAGCAGCCAAGATCTGGTTACCAAAGAGACCCAGTACTTC	CASSQDLVTKETQYF
TRBJ2-1	many	NA	TRBV7-9	TGTGCCAGCAGCCCGCCCTACCGGGATGGCAATGAGCAGTTCTTC	CASSPPYRDGNEQFF
TRBJ1-5	many	NA	TRBV4-1	TGCGCCAGCAGCCAAGATGCCCCGGGACGAACCAATCAAGCCCAGCATTTT	CASSQDAPGRTNQAQHF
TRBJ2-1	many	NA	TRBV24-1	TGTGCCACCAGTGACCCGGGGTCCAACAATGAGCAGTTCTTC	CATSDPGSNNEQFF
TRBJ2-1	many	NA	TRBV12-3/TRBV12-4	TGTGCCAGCAGTCAAGGCTCCTACAATGAGCAGTTCTTC	CASSQGSYNEQFF
TRBJ2-5	many	TRBD2	TRBV5-1	TGCGCCAGCAGCTACCCGACTAGCGCATCGAAAGAGACCCAGTACTTC	CASSYPTSASKETQYF
TRBJ1-2	few	NA	TRBV3-1	TGTGCCAGCAGCCAAGATGTGGAGTATGGCTACACCTTC	CASSQDVEYGYTF
TRBJ1-5	NA	NA	TRBV4-1	TGCGCCAGCGCCTCGACCAGCAATCAGCCCCAGCATTTT	CASASTSNQPQHF
TRBJ2-5	NA	NA	TRBV6-2/TRBV6-3	TGTGCCAGCTCCCGTTCGGGGCGGGAGACCCAGTACTTC	CASSRSGRETQYF
TRBJ2-7	many	TRBD1	TRBV7-6	TGTGCCAGCAGCTTCTCAGAACAGGGGAGCTACGAGCAGTACTTC	CASSFSEQGSYEQYF
TRBJ2-7	many	NA	TRBV5-1	TGCGCCAGCAGCCCCTCTTTGGAGGGTGGCTCCGAGCAGTACTTC	CASSPSLEGGSEQYF
TRBJ1-4	many	NA	TRBV21-1	TGTGCCAGCAGCAAATGCGTAGGACAGCTTAATGAAAAACTGTTTTTT	CASSKCVGQLNEKLFF
TRBJ1-1	many	NA	TRBV9	TGTGCCAGCAGCGTAGCAGGGGATGGTGAAGCTTTCTTT	CASSVAGDGEAFF
TRBJ1-1	many	NA	TRBV5-1	TGCGCCAGCAGCGAAGGGGACCGCTTGGCCACTGAAGCTTTCTTT	CASSEGDRLATEAFF
TRBJ2-1	few	TRBD2	TRBV7-2	TGTGCCAGCAGCGGCCGTAGCGGGGGCGGGTACAATGAGCAGTCCTTC	CASSGRSGGGYNEQSF
TRBJ2-1	many	TRBD1	TRBV5-1	TGCGCCAGCAGCTTTACAGGGGGCAATGAGCAGTTCTTC	CASSFTGGNEQFF
TRBJ2-2	many	NA	TRBV29-1	TGCAGCGTTGAAAGGCAGAACACCGGGGAGCTGTTTTTT	CSVERQNTGELFF
TRBJ1-1	NA	NA	TRBV12-3/TRBV12-4	TGTGCCAGCAGTGCGACGGGGAACACTGAAGCTTTCTTT	CASSATGNTEAFF
TRBJ1-2	few	NA	TRBV19	TGTGCCAGTAGTACGGCTTATGGCTACACCTTC	CASSTAYGYTF
TRBJ1-1	many	NA	TRBV12-3/TRBV12-4	TGTGCCAGCAGTTTAGGGACAGTCTGGGGGACTGAAGCTTTCTTT	CASSLGTVWGTEAFF
TRBJ2-3	NA	NA	TRBV6-5	TGTGCCAGCAGTAGCCGGGGGGCCCGAGATACGCAGTATTTT	CASSSRGARDTQYF
TRBJ1-1	NA	NA	TRBV12-3/TRBV12-4	TGTGCCAGCGAGACAGCCGTCGGTGAAGCTTTCTTT	CASETAVGEAFF
TRBJ1-5	many	NA	TRBV29-1	TGCAGCGTTGTGGGGGGGCAGGGGTTTAATCAGCCCCAGCATTTT	CSVVGGQGFNQPQHF
TRBJ1-1	many	NA	TRBV7-9	TGTGCCAGCAGCTTAGGAGGAACTAGGAACACTGAAGCTTTCTTT	CASSLGGTRNTEAFF
TRBJ1-1	NA	NA	TRBV7-6	TGTGCCAGCAGCTTATTTGCGGTTGGGAACACTGAAGCTTTCTTT	CASSLFAVGNTEAFF
TRBJ2-3	many	NA	TRBV5-1	TGCGCCAGCAGCGAGGGGGTCTTTACAGATACGCAGTATTTT	CASSEGVFTDTQYF
TRBJ2-1	many	TRBD2	TRBV4-1	TGCGCCAGCAGCCGCTGGGGCGGGGGGACTTACAATGAGCAGTTCTTC	CASSRWGGGTYNEQFF
TRBJ2-2	NA	TRBD1	TRBV3-1	TGTGCCAGCAGCCAAGAAAGGGTCCGGGACAGGGTTTCGAACACCGGGGAGCTGTTTTTT	CASSQERVRDRVSNTGELFF
TRBJ1-1	many	NA	TRBV2	TGTGCCAGCAGTGGAGAGACTGAAGCTTTCTTT	CASSGETEAFF
TRBJ2-1	many	TRBD2	TRBV7-9	TGTGCCAGCAGGGGACCCCGGACTAGCGTTGCTGAGCAGTTCTTC	CASRGPRTSVAEQFF
TRBJ2-2	many	NA	TRBV7-3	TGTGCCAGCAGCTTAACCGGGACGAAAAACACCGGGGAGCTGTTTTTT	CASSLTGTKNTGELFF
TRBJ2-3	NA	TRBD1	TRBV2	TGTGCCAGCAATCAACAGGGGTTACGGACAGATACGCAGTATTTT	CASNQQGLRTDTQYF
TRBJ2-3	many	TRBD1	TRBV12-3/TRBV12-4	TGTGCCAGCAGTTCAGGGACAGGGGGCAGTTCAGATACGCAGTATTTT	CASSSGTGGSSDTQYF
TRBJ1-1	medium-sized	NA	TRBV9	TGTGCCAGCAGCGTAGATTGGTCCACTGAAGCTTTCTTT	CASSVDWSTEAFF
TRBJ2-3	many	TRBD2	TRBV11-1	TGTGCCAGCGGCATGACTAGCGGGGGCACAGATACGCAGTATTTT	CASGMTSGGTDTQYF
TRBJ2-2	NA	TRBD2	TRBV4-1	TGCGCCAGCAGCTTACCGACTAGCGGTGGGACCGGGGAGCCGTTTTTT	CASSLPTSGGTGEPFF